This T cell receptor (beta chain) was observed in a study of T cell changes during pregnancy in multiple sclerosis. The CDR3 contains 17 residues. Here immunoSEQ multiplex PCR was the method, and the copy in TCRdb shows in-frame clones only, minus some. The table shows some 70,000 clones, with around 90% occurring only once. The chain links TRBV21-1 to TRBJ2-3; the listed D gene, TRBD2, was not tested against the DNA. TRBV21-1 is a pseudogene segment. Specimen: peripheral blood, collected after pregnancy. This sequence was found in a female donor in good health, enrolled as a control in a pregnancy study. Here the CDR3 DNA reads TGTGCCAGCAGCCACACGGCGGGACTACCTTTTATGGATACGCAGTATTTT. Translating it yields CASSHTAGLPFMDTQYF.